This entry concerns a single TCR beta chain. It was with 60 Vbeta and 13 Jbeta primers that the PCR ran. Produced via immunoSEQ multiplex PCR; TCRdb's table is partial and in-frame only. The sample shows around 180,000 clones, roughly 78% of them seen only once. These data originate in a study of cytomegalovirus exposure and HLA in healthy donors. As for the study in general: From donors who were HLA-typed, an early data release held about 85 million unique TCRs.

This CDR3 has 17 amino acids. Germline assignment: CDR1 SGHVS and CDR2 FQNEAQ. After removal of 3 bases from V and 2 bases from J, the junction contained 6 bases not matched to a gene. Sample: PBMCs. This chain links TRBV7-8 with TRBJ2-7; 14 bases align to TRBD2. This sequence was found in a woman aged 40 to 50 in good health and CMV-seronegative. In DNA, the CDR3 is TGTGCCAGCAGCTTCGGGACTAGCGGGAGTTCGGCCTACGAGCAGTACTTC. It specifies CASSFGTSGSSAYEQYF.